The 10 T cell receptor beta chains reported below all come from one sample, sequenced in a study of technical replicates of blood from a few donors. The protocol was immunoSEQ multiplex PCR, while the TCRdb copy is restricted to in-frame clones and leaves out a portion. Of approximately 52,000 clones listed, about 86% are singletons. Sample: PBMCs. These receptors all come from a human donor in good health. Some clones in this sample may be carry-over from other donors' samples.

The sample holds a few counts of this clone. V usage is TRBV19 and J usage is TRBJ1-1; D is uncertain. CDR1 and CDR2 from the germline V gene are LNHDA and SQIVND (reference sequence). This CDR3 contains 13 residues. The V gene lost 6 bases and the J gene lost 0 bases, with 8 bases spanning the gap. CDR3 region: CASSGVMNTEAFF. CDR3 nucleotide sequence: TGTGCCAGTAGCGGGGTGATGAACACTGAAGCTTTCTTT.

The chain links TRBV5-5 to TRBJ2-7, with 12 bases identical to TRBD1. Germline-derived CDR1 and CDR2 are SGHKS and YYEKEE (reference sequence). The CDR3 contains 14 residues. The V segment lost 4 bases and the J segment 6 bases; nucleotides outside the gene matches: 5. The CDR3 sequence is CASSGGQGAGEQYF. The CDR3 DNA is TGTGCCAGCAGCGGGGGACAGGGGGCTGGCGAGCAGTACTTC.

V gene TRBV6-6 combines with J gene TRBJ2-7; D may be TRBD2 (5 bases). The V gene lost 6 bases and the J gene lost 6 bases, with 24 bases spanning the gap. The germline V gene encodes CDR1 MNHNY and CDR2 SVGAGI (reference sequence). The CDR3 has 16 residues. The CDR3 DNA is TGTGCCAGCAGGACACTAGGAGCGAGCCCCACTGCCGAGCAGTACTTC. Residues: CASRTLGASPTAEQYF.

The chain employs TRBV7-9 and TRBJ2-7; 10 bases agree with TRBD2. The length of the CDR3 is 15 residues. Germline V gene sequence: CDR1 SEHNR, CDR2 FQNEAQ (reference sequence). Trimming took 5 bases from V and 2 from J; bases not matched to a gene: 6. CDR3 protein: CASSHAAGGTYEQYF. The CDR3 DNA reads TGTGCCAGCAGCCATGCAGCGGGGGGGACCTACGAGCAGTACTTC.

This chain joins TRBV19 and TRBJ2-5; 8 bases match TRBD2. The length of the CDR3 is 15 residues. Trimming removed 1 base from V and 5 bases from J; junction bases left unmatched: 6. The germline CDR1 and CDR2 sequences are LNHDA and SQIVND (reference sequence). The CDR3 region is CASSIGSGGRETQYF. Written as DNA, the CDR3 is TGTGCCAGTAGTATAGGGTCGGGGGGGCGGGAGACCCAGTACTTC.

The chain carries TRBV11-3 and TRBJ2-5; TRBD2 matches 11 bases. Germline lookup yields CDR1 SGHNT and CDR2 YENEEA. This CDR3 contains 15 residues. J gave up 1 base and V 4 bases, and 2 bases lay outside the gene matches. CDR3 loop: CASSSGLAGQETQYF. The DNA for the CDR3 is TGTGCCAGCAGCTCCGGACTAGCGGGCCAAGAGACCCAGTACTTC.

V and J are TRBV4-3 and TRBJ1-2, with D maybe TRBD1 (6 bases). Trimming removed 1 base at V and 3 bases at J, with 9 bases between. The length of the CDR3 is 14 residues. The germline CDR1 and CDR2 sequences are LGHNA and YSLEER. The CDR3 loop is CASSQGNRDYGYTF. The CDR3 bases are TGCGCCAGCAGCCAAGGGAACAGGGACTATGGCTACACCTTC.

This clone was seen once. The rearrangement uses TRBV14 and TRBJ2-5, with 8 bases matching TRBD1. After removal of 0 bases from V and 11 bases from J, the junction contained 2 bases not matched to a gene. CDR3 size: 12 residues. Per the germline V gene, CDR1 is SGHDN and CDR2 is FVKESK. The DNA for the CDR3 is TGTGCCAGCAGCCAAGACAGGGGGCAACAGTACTTC. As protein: CASSQDRGQQYF.

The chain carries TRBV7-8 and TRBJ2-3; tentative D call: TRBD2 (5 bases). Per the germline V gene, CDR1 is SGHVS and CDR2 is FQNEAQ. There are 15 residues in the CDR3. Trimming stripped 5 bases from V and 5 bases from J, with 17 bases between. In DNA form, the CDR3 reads TGTGCCAGCAGCCCTAGGGCTAGCTTGGGAGATACGCAGTATTTT. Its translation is CASSPRASLGDTQYF.

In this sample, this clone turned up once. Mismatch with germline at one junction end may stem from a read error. The CDR3, as DNA: TGTGCCAGCAGCCTAGCGGGGGGGCCAATAGATACGCAGTATTTT. Translated, it gives CASSLAGGPIDTQYF. This chain links TRBV7-9 with TRBJ2-3, with 12 positions matching TRBD2. The germline gives CDR1 SEHNR, CDR2 FQNEAQ (reference sequence). The CDR3 contains 15 residues.